The 25 T cell receptor beta chains below were found in one sample sequenced in a study of cytomegalovirus exposure and HLA in healthy donors. The primer mix had 60 Vbeta and 13 Jbeta primers. The protocol was immunoSEQ multiplex PCR, while the TCRdb copy is restricted to in-frame clones and leaves out a portion. The sample yields under 200,000 clones, 80% to 90% seen once. The specimen was PBMCs. The receptors stem from a young man in good health and CMV-seronegative.

V usage is TRBV27 and J usage is TRBJ2-5; D might be TRBD2 (6 bases). The CDR3 length is 14 residues. V was cut by 4 bases and J by 2 bases, with 11 bases left in between. In germline, CDR1 is MNHEY, CDR2 SMNVEV (reference sequence). The CDR3 sequence: CASSSQRAQETQYF. The DNA for the CDR3 is TGTGCCAGCAGTTCCCAGCGGGCACAAGAGACCCAGTACTTC.

The chain uses TRBV27 and TRBJ1-2; D is undetermined. Trimming left V 5 bases short and J 4 bases short, with 17 bases between. CDR1 MNHEY and CDR2 SMNVEV come from the germline V gene (reference sequence). This CDR3 is 15 amino acids long. The CDR3 loop reads CASSPQVGGGYGYTF. CDR3 sequence (DNA): TGTGCCAGCAGTCCGCAGGTCGGAGGAGGCTATGGCTACACCTTC.

This sequence joins TRBV10-3 and TRBJ1-5; D is ambiguous. V was pared by 10 bases and J by 6 bases, with 16 bases between. The CDR3 is made up of 13 amino acids. The germline CDR1 and CDR2 sequences are ENHRY and SYGVKD. The CDR3: CATNRAAGQPQHF. CDR3 bases: TGTGCCACCAACCGGGCCGCGGGTCAGCCCCAGCATTTT.

The chain is built from TRBV7-3 and TRBJ2-3; TRBD2 matches 9 bases. Germline CDR1 and CDR2: SGHTA and FQGTGA. The ends lost 6 bases at V and 2 bases at J; junction bases unmatched: 6. The CDR3 has 15 amino acids. The chain's CDR3 is CASSPAGGPTDTQYF. The CDR3 nucleotides are TGTGCCAGCAGTCCAGCGGGAGGCCCCACAGATACGCAGTATTTT.

The chain combines TRBV19 with TRBJ2-6; 10 nucleotides line up with TRBD1. CDR3 length equals 17 residues. V shed 4 bases, J shed 4 bases, and the junction held 7 bases outside the gene matches. Germline loops: CDR1 LNHDA, CDR2 SQIVND (reference sequence). CDR3 residues: CASSKGQGTPGANVLTF. The CDR3, as DNA: TGTGCCAGTAGTAAGGGACAGGGGACCCCGGGGGCCAACGTCCTGACTTTC.

In DNA, the CDR3 is TGTGCCAGCAGTTTATTATTGTCAGGGGTGGAAGCTTTCTTT. Translation: CASSLLLSGVEAFF. This sequence joins TRBV28 and TRBJ1-1; D possibly corresponds to TRBD1 (6 bases). This CDR3 comprises 14 residues. V was cut by 1 base and J by 8 bases, with 14 bases left in between. Per the germline V gene, CDR1 is MDHEN and CDR2 is SYDVKM.

This clone was counted between two and nine times. CDR3 loop: CASSEHGTGAAEQYF. CDR3 in DNA: TGTGCCAGCAGTGAGCATGGGACAGGGGCGGCCGAGCAGTACTTC. This sequence joins TRBV6-1 and TRBJ2-7; 10 nucleotides match TRBD1. The junction had 8 bases not matched to a gene; V was cut back by 3 bases and J by 6 bases. Germline V gene sequence: CDR1 MNHNS, CDR2 SASEGT. The CDR3 is made up of 15 amino acids.

The chain couples TRBV7-8 to TRBJ1-2; TRBD1 matches at 11 bases. The CDR3 loop spans 15 amino acids. Germline V gene data show CDR1 as SGHVS and CDR2 as FQNEAQ. V lost 4 bases, J lost 4 bases, and 5 bases stayed unmatched. CDR3 sequence reads: CASSSRTGGPYGYTF. The CDR3 bases are TGTGCCAGCAGCTCACGGACAGGGGGCCCCTATGGCTACACCTTC. Combining the CDR3 with reference TRBV7-8 and TRBJ1-2 gives the whole variable domain GAGVSQSPRYKVAKRGQDVALRCDPISGHVSLFWYQQALGQGPEFLTYFQNEAQLDKSGLPSDRFFAERPEGSVSTLKIQRTQQEDSAVYLCASSSRTGGPYGYTFGSGTRLTVV.

The DNA for the CDR3 is TGTGCCAGCAGTTCGACTGCAGATACGCAGTATTTT. Amino acids: CASSSTADTQYF. V is TRBV6-5 and J is TRBJ2-3, with D hard to call. There are 12 residues in the CDR3. In germline, CDR1 is MNHEY, CDR2 SVGAGI. V lost 4 bases and J lost 4, with 6 bases in between.

The chain has TRBV27 and TRBJ2-7; D perhaps matches TRBD2 (6 bases). Trimming removed 2 bases at V and 3 bases at J, with 8 bases between. This CDR3 contains 13 residues. CDR1 is MNHEY and CDR2 is SMNVEV in the germline V gene (reference sequence). The CDR3 sequence: CASSLVGGYEQYF. Written as DNA, the CDR3 is TGTGCCAGCAGTTTAGTGGGGGGCTACGAGCAGTACTTC.

J is TRBJ2-2 and V is TRBV6-5, with unresolved D. The V end was cut by 0 bases, the J end by 5 bases, with 7 bases between. The CDR3 runs 14 residues. Germline CDR1 and CDR2: MNHEY and SVGAGI. CDR3 residues: CASSYSGRTGELFF. CDR3 sequence (DNA): TGTGCCAGCAGTTACTCTGGCCGAACCGGGGAGCTGTTTTTT.

This sequence joins TRBV27 and TRBJ2-7, with a possible D match to TRBD1 (5 bases). Trimming cost V 0 bases and J 7 bases, with 10 bases left between them. This CDR3 comprises 13 residues. CDR1 MNHEY and CDR2 SMNVEV come from the germline V gene (reference sequence). Written as DNA, the CDR3 is TGTGCCAGCAGTTTATCCCCAGGGTTTGAGCAGTACTTC. It codes for CASSLSPGFEQYF.

In its sample, this clone was seen once. The V gene is TRBV5-6, the J gene TRBJ2-7; TRBD1 is a possible D gene (6 bases). The CDR3 length is 17 residues. Per the germline V gene, CDR1 is SGHDT and CDR2 is YYEEEE. Deletions cut 2 bases from V and 3 bases from J, with 21 bases between. The CDR3 region has the DNA TGTGCCAGCAGCTTACCTTCAACAGGGTATTGGGGCTACGAGCAGTACTTC. It yields the protein CASSLPSTGYWGYEQYF.

The CDR3 bases are TGTGCCAGCACTCCGGGTTATTTGAACACTGAAGCTTTCTTT. Translating it yields CASTPGYLNTEAFF. The gene calls are TRBV7-3 and TRBJ1-1, with D unclear. The CDR3 contains 14 residues. Germline values: CDR1 SGHTA, CDR2 FQGTGA. Trimming pared 7 bases from V and 0 bases from J, leaving 12 bases between.

This clone came up a few times. The chain joins TRBV4-1 to TRBJ1-1; D is possibly TRBD1 (6 bases). Germline lookup yields CDR1 MGHRA and CDR2 YSYEKL. Trimming took off 7 bases at V and 1 base at J, with 10 bases between the two ends. This CDR3 is built from 13 residues. This CDR3 reads CASTRTENTEAFF. The CDR3 nucleotides read TGCGCCAGCACGCGGACAGAGAACACTGAAGCTTTCTTT.

The chain recombines TRBV27 with TRBJ2-5; no clear D gene. With 2 bases removed from V and 5 bases from J, the gap between germline ends came to 15 bases. This CDR3 is built from 15 residues. Germline V gene data show CDR1 as MNHEY and CDR2 as SMNVEV (reference sequence). CDR3 sequence reads: CASSLGSSRAETQYF. The CDR3 DNA sequence: TGTGCCAGCAGTTTAGGCAGCTCCCGAGCGGAGACCCAGTACTTC.

About this clone: This CDR3 is also generated by other DNA sequences in the sample. This CDR3 reads CATSRDLSYEQYF. DNA of the CDR3: TGTGCCACCAGCAGAGATTTGAGCTACGAGCAGTACTTC. The rearrangement uses TRBV15 and TRBJ2-7; D is ambiguous. CDR1 is LNHNV and CDR2 is YYDKDF in the germline V gene (reference sequence). The CDR3 is made up of 13 amino acids. Deletions cut 0 bases from V and 3 bases from J, with 6 bases between.

The chain carries TRBV7-3 and TRBJ1-5; 11 bases are shared with TRBD1. The length of the CDR3 is 16 residues. Germline trimming cut 3 bases from V and 3 bases from J; bases unmatched to any gene: 4. CDR1 SGHTA and CDR2 FQGTGA come from the germline V gene. This chain's CDR3 is CASSLGQGGFNQPQHF. CDR3 nucleotides: TGTGCCAGCAGCTTGGGACAGGGGGGGTTCAATCAGCCCCAGCATTTT.

The gene calls are TRBV27 and TRBJ1-2; D remains ambiguous. The germline V gene has CDR1 MNHEY and CDR2 SMNVEV (reference sequence). CDR3 length: 15 residues. V was pared by 2 bases and J by 7 bases, with 17 bases between. For the CDR3, the DNA is TGTGCCAGCAGTTTAACCTGGTTCAGGCCTGCTGGCTACACCTTC. Its protein is CASSLTWFRPAGYTF.

This clone appeared a few times. Other DNA sequences in this sample translate to the same CDR3. The chain has TRBV5-1 and TRBJ2-1; no clear D. CDR3 length: 13 amino acids. V lost 0 bases, J lost 4 bases, and 5 bases lay in between. Germline V gene lookup returns CDR1 SGHRS and CDR2 YFSETQ. The CDR3 DNA is TGCGCCAGCAGCTTGGACAGTTACAATGAGCAGTTCTTC. Encoded protein: CASSLDSYNEQFF.

This clone was recorded once. Additional DNA sequences in this sample encode the identical CDR3. The rearrangement uses TRBV27 and TRBJ2-7, with no clear D. Germline CDR1 MNHEY, CDR2 SMNVEV (reference sequence). The V end was cut by 4 bases, the J end by 4 bases, with 5 bases between. This CDR3 has 11 amino acids. CDR3 in amino acids: CASSSGYEQYF. CDR3 in DNA: TGTGCCAGCAGTTCAGGTTACGAGCAGTACTTC.

Only one count was recorded for this clone. This chain connects TRBV14 to TRBJ2-3; TRBD2 aligns across 8 bases. Germline lookup yields CDR1 SGHDN and CDR2 FVKESK. J gave up 9 bases and V 4 bases, and 3 bases lay outside the gene matches. The CDR3 has 12 amino acids. The CDR3: CASSPGGGTQYF. The CDR3 bases are TGTGCCAGCAGCCCCGGGGGGGGCACGCAGTATTTT.

In its sample, this clone was seen a few times. J is TRBJ2-5 and V is TRBV2, with TRBD2 matching over 10 bases. Germline V gene data show CDR1 as SNHLY and CDR2 as FYNNEI. V was pared by 6 bases and J by 5 bases, with 6 bases of the junction left unmatched. This CDR3 contains 14 residues. Here the CDR3 reads CASRISGGLETQYF. The CDR3 DNA reads as TGTGCCAGCAGAATTAGCGGGGGGCTCGAGACCCAGTACTTC. The full variable domain, its missing parts supplied by reference TRBV2 and TRBJ2-5, is EPEVTQTPSHQVTQMGQEVILRCVPISNHLYFYWYRQILGQKVEFLVSFYNNEISEKSEIFDDQFSVERPDGSNFTLKIRSTKLEDSAMYFCASRISGGLETQYFGPGTRLLVL.

The chain carries TRBV19 and TRBJ2-5, with a possible D match to TRBD1 (6 bases). Germline V CDR1 and CDR2: LNHDA, SQIVND (reference sequence). CDR3 size: 13 residues. Between the trimmed V and J ends, which lost 6 bases and 3 bases, there was a span of 11 bases. The CDR3: CASRNRVEETQYF. The CDR3 DNA reads TGTGCCAGTAGAAACAGGGTGGAAGAGACCCAGTACTTC.

The rearrangement links TRBV19 to TRBJ2-6; 12 bases agree with TRBD2. Germline V gives CDR1 LNHDA, CDR2 SQIVND (reference sequence). Germline trimming cut 5 bases from V and 0 bases from J; bases unmatched to any gene: 5. The CDR3 is 18 residues long. CDR3: CASSSRTSGDSGANVLTF. The CDR3 nucleotides are TGTGCCAGTAGTTCCCGGACTAGCGGGGACTCTGGGGCCAACGTCCTGACTTTC.